The clone carrying this T cell receptor (beta chain) was observed many times. The method for making cDNA was 5'RACE, and it used 10-nucleotide random UMIs. One entry per CDR3 protein, called by TCRdb with MiXCR from the 5' RACE reads. The sample carries tens of thousands of distinct CDR3 sequences, under 13% recorded once. The data stem from a study of neurological immune-mediated disorders. Germline CDR1 and CDR2: SGHRS and YFSETQ. The CDR3 length is 16 residues. The ends were cut back, 3 bases at V and 0 bases at J, with 10 bases in the middle. Input material: PBMCs. This TCR was sampled from a woman in her forties with HTLV-1-associated myelopathy (HAM/TSP). The rearrangement joins TRBV5-1 to TRBJ2-6; possible D gene TRBD2, 5 bases. The CDR3 spells CASSWEQASGANVLTF. The CDR3 DNA follows: TGCGCCAGCAGCTGGGAGCAGGCCTCTGGGGCCAACGTCCTGACTTTC. The complete variable domain, with remaining parts taken from reference TRBV5-1 and TRBJ2-6, reads KAGVTQTPRYLIKTRGQQVTLSCSPISGHRSVSWYQQTPGQGLQFLFEYFSETQRNKGNFPGRFSGRQFSNSRSEMNVSTLELGDSALYLCASSWEQASGANVLTFGAGSRLTVL.